This T cell receptor (beta chain) came from a study of blood T cell repertoires in COVID-19. Original handling: Reference gene primer amplification in the assay estimated nucleated cell counts. The protocol was immunoSEQ multiplex PCR, while the TCRdb copy is restricted to in-frame clones and leaves out a portion. That table furnishes V, J and clone size, whereas the DNA furnished D and trimming. The table includes about 270,000 clones, just under 90% detected once. With V trimmed by 6 bases and J by 4 bases, 9 bases remained unmatched. The CDR3 contains 16 residues. Germline V gives CDR1 SNHLY, CDR2 FYNNEI.

V gene TRBV2 combines with J gene TRBJ2-7; 13 bases map to TRBD2. The receptor was derived from a woman in her twenties or thirties with acute COVID-19. The specimen was PBMCs or T cells enriched from blood (not recorded which). The CDR3 sequence: CASRHTGTSGTYEQYF. The CDR3, as DNA: TGTGCCAGCAGACATACAGGGACTAGCGGGACTTACGAGCAGTACTTC. The complete variable domain, with remaining parts taken from reference TRBV2 and TRBJ2-7, reads EPEVTQTPSHQVTQMGQEVILRCVPISNHLYFYWYRQILGQKVEFLVSFYNNEISEKSEIFDDQFSVERPDGSNFTLKIRSTKLEDSAMYFCASRHTGTSGTYEQYFGPGTRLTVT.